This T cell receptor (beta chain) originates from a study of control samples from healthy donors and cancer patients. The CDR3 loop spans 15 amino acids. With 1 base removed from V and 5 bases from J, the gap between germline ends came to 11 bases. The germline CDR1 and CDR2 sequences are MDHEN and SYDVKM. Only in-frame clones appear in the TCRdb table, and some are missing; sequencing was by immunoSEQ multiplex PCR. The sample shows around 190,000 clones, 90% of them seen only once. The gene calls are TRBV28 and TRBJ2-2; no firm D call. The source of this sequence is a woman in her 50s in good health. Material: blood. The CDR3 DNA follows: TGTGCCAGCAGTTTATCCCAGGATCCTACCGGGGAGCTGTTTTTT. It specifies CASSLSQDPTGELFF.